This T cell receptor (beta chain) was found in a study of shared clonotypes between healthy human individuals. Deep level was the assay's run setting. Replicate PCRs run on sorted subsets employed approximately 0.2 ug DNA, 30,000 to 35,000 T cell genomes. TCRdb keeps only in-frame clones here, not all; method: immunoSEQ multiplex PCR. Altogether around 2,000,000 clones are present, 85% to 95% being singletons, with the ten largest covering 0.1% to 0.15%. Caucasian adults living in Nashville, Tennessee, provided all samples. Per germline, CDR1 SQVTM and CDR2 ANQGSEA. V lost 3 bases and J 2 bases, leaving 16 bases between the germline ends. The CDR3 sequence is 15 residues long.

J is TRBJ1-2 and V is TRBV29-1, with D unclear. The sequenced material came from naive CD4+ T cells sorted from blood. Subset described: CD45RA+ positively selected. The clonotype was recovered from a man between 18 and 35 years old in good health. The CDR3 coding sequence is TGCAGCGTTGATTTAGTTGTCAGCTCAAACTATGGCTACACCTTC. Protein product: CSVDLVVSSNYGYTF.